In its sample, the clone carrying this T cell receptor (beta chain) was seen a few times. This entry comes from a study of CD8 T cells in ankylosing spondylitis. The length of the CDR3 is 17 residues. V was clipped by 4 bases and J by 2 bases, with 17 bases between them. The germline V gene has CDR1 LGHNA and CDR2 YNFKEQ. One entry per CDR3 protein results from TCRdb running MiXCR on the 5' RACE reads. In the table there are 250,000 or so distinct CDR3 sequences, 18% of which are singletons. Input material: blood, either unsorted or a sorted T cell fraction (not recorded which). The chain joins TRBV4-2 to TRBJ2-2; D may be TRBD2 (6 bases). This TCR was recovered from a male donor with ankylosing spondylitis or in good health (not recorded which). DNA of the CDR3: TGTGCCAGCAGCCCTACGGGGGAACCTTACAACACCGGGGAGCTGTTTTTT. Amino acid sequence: CASSPTGEPYNTGELFF.